This TCR beta chain comes out of a study of blood T cells in healthy people across ages. Findings and limits, study-wide: Naive CD4+ cells and diversity were both higher in long-lived donors than in aged donors. CMV infection status of these donors was not known. Older individuals had lower TCR beta diversity per million T cells (the decline was roughly linear).

This clonotype was observed a few times. Its antigen is currently unknown. CDR3 length equals 14 residues. V dropped 0 bases and J dropped 8 bases, with 13 bases sitting between them. CDR1 is MGHRA, CDR2 YSYEKL, per germline. Next came a second PCR, run for about 7 to 12 cycles, which used a sample-barcoded 5' primer along with a J-beta primer mix. Template switching added a 12-random-nucleotide identifier to every cDNA molecule. TCRdb reanalysed the 5' RACE reads using MiXCR and keeps one entry per CDR3 protein. The sample has about 1,000,000 distinct CDR3 sequences, 45% seen once; the top ten hold over 15%.

The sequencing input was blood. The V and J genes are TRBV4-1 and TRBJ1-2; D might be TRBD1 (5 bases). The receptor comes from a woman in her sixties or seventies in good health. The CDR3 reads CASSQEGVRRGYTF. DNA of the CDR3: TGCGCCAGCAGCCAAGAAGGGGTCAGGCGCGGCTACACCTTC.